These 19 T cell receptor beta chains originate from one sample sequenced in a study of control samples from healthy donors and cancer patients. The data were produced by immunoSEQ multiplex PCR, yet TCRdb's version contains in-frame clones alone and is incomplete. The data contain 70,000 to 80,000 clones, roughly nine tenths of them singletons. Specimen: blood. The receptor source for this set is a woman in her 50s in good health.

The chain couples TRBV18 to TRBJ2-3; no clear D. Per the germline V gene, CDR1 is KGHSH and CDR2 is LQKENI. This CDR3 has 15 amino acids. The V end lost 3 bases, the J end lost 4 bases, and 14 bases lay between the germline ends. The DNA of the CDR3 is TGTGCCAGCTCACCGGAAGGGATCGGCGCAGATACGCAGTATTTT. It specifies CASSPEGIGADTQYF.

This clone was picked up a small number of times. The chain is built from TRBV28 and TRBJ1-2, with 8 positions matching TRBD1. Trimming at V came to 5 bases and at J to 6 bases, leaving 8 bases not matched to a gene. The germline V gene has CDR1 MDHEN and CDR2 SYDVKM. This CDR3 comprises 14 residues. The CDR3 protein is CASSPDREGDGYTF. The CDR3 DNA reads TGTGCCAGCAGTCCGGACAGGGAAGGAGATGGCTACACCTTC.

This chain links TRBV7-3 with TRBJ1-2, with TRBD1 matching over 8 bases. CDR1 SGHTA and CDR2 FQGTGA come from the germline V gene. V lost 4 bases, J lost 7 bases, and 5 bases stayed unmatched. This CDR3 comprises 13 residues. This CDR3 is CASSSGQGGGYTF. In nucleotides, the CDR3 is TGTGCCAGCAGCTCTGGACAGGGAGGTGGCTACACCTTC.

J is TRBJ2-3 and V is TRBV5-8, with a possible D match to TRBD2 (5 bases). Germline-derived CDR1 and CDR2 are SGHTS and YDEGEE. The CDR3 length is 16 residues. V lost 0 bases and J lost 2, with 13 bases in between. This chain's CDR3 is CASSLAITGNTDTQYF. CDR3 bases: TGTGCCAGCAGCTTGGCCATTACGGGAAACACAGATACGCAGTATTTT.

The CDR3: CASSELVPYNEQFF. For the CDR3, the DNA is TGTGCCAGCAGTGAGCTGGTACCCTACAATGAGCAGTTCTTC. The V gene is TRBV6-1, the J gene TRBJ2-1, with D uncertain. The CDR3 runs 14 residues. V lost 3 bases to trimming and J lost 2 bases, with 8 bases between them. From germline, CDR1 is MNHNS and CDR2 SASEGT.

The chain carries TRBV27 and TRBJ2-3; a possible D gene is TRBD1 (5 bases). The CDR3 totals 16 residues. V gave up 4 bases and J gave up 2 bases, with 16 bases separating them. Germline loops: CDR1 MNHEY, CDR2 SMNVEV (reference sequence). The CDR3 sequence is CASSSPSRGLTDTQYF. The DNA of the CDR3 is TGTGCCAGCAGTTCGCCTAGTAGGGGCCTCACAGATACGCAGTATTTT.

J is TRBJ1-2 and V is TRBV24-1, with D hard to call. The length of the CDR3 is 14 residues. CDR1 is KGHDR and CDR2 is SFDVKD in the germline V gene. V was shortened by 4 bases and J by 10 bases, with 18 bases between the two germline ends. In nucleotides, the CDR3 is TGTGCCACCAGTGACGCTAAAGGGAGGCCTGCCTACACCTTC. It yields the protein CATSDAKGRPAYTF.

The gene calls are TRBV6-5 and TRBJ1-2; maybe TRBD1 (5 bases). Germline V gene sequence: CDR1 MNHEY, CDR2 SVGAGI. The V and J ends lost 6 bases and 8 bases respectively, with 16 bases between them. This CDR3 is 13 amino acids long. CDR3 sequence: CASRRAGSEGYTF. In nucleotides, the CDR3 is TGTGCCAGCAGGAGGGCAGGGAGTGAGGGCTACACCTTC.

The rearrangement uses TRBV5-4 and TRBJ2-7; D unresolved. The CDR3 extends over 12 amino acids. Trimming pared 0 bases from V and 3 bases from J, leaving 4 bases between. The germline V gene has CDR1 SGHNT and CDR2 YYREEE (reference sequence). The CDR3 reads CASSLEGYEQYF. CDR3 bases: TGTGCCAGCAGCTTGGAGGGCTACGAGCAGTACTTC.

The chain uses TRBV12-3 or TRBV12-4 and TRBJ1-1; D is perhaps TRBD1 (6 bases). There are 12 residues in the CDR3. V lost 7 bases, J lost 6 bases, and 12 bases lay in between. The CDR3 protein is CASTYRDSEAFF. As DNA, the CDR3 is TGTGCCAGCACTTACAGGGATTCTGAAGCTTTCTTT.

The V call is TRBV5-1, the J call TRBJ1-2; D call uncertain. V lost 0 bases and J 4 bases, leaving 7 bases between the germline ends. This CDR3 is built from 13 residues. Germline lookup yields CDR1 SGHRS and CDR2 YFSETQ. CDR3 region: CASSLEPRYGYTF. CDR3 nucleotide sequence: TGCGCCAGCAGCTTGGAGCCTCGCTATGGCTACACCTTC.

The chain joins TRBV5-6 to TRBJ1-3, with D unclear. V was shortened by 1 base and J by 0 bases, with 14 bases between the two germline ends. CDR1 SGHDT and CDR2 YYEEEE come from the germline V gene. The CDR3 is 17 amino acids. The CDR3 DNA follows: TGTGCCAGCAGCTTGAGTCCCTTTCTGGGCTCTGGAAACACCATATATTTT. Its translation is CASSLSPFLGSGNTIYF.

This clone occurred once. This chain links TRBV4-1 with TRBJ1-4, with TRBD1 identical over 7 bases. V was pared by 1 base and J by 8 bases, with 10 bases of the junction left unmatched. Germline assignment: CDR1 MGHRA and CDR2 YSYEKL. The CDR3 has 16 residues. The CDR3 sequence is CASSQGETGSQEKLFF. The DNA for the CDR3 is TGCGCCAGCAGCCAAGGAGAGACAGGGAGCCAAGAAAAACTGTTTTTT.

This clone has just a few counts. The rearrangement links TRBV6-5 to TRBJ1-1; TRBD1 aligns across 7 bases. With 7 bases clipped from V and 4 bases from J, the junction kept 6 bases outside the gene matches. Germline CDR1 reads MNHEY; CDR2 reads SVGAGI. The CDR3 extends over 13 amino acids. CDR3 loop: CASIGQGVTEAFF. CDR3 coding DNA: TGTGCCAGCATTGGTCAGGGGGTCACTGAAGCTTTCTTT.

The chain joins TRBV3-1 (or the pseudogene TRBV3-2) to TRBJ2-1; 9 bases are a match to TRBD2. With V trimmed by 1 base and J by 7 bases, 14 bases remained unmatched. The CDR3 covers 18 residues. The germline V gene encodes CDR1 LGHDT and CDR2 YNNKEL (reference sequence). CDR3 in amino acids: CASSQGWVAGDHRNEQFF. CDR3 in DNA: TGTGCCAGCAGCCAAGGGTGGGTAGCGGGAGACCACCGAAATGAGCAGTTCTTC.

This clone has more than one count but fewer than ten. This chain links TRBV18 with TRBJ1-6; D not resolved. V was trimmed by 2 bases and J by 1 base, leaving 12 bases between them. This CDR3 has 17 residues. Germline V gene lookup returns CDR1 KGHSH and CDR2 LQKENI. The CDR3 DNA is TGTGCCAGCTCACCATCGATTGGAAGGTCCTATAATTCACCCCTCCACTTT. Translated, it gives CASSPSIGRSYNSPLHF.

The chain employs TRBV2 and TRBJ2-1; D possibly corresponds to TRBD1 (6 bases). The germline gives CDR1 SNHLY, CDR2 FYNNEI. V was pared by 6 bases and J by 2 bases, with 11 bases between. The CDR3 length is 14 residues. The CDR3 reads CASRAGDPYNEQFF. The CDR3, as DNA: TGTGCCAGCAGGGCAGGGGATCCCTACAATGAGCAGTTCTTC.

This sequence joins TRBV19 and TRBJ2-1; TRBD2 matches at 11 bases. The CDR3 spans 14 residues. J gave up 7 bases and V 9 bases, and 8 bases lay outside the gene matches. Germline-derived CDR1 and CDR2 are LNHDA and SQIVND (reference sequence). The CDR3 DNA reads TGTGCCAGCCGCGGGACTAGCGGTGGGAATGAGCAGTTCTTC. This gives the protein CASRGTSGGNEQFF.

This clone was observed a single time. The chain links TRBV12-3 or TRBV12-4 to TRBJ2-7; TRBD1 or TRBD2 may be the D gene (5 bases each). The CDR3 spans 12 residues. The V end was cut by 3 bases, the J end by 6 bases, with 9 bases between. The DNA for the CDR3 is TGTGCCAGCAGTTTCGGGACGGCCGAGCAGTACTTC. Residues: CASSFGTAEQYF.